The T cell receptor beta chain under discussion was sequenced for a study of shared clonotypes between healthy human individuals. Overall study findings and caveats: Naive CD4 clonotype sharing across a few donors was approximately 5%.

Deep-level running was used for the assay. TCRdb's copy holds only in-frame clones and misses some; the assay was immunoSEQ multiplex PCR. The table lists around 2,000,000 clones, about 95% of them singletons, with 1.2% in the top ten. Comments on this clone: The antigen is not known. The sample carries other DNA sequences with the same CDR3.

Per germline, CDR1 LGHNA and CDR2 YSLEER. The V gene lost 0 bases and the J gene lost 8 bases, with 11 bases spanning the gap. The CDR3 sequence is 14 residues long. CD45RO-negative, CCR7-selected cells formed the naive CD8 fraction, which excluded terminally differentiated effector memory CD45RA+ cells. Donors, without exception, were Caucasian adults residing in Nashville, Tennessee. The chain combines TRBV4-3 with TRBJ2-1; a weak D match, TRBD2 (5 bases). The receptor was derived from a man aged 18 to 29 in good health. The sequenced sample was naive CD8+ T cells sorted from blood. This CDR3 reads CASSQDGSSDEQFF. Written as DNA, the CDR3 is TGCGCCAGCAGCCAAGATGGGAGTTCAGATGAGCAGTTCTTC.